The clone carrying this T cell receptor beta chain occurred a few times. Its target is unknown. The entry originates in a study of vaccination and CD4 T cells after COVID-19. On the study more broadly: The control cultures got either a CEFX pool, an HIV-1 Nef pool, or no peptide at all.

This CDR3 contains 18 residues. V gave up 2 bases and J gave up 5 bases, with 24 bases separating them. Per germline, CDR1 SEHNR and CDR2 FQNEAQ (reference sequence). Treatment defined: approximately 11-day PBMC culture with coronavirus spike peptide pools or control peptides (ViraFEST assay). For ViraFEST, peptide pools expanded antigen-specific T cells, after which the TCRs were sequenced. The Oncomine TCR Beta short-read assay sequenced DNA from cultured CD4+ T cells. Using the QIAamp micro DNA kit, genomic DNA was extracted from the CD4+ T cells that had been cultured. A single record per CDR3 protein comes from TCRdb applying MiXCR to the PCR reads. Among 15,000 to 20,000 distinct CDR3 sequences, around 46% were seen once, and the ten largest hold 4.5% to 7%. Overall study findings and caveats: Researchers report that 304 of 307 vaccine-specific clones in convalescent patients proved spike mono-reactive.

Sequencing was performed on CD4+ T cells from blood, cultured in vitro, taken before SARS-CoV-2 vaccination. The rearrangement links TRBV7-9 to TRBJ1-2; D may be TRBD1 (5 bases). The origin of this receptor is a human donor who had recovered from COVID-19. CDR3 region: CASSLMSWAAGHSYGYTF. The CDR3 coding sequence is TGTGCCAGCAGCTTAATGTCCTGGGCTGCCGGACACTCTTATGGCTACACCTTC.